Sequencing of this T cell receptor beta chain was carried out in a study of vaccination and CD4 T cells after COVID-19. In the study overall: Taking of post-vaccine samples occurred a median about 70 days after dose two (range 14 to 241).

A single count supports this clonotype. Its specificity is not known. Treatment of the sample: roughly 11-day PBMC culture with coronavirus spike peptide pools or control peptides (ViraFEST assay). This CDR3 is 14 amino acids long. Germline V gene lookup returns CDR1 SGHNT and CDR2 YENEEA. Trimming took 4 bases from V and 4 from J, leaving 14 bases between them. The study sequenced cultured CD4+ T cell DNA using the Oncomine TCR Beta short-read assay. MiXCR was run by TCRdb on the PCR reads, yielding one entry per CDR3 protein. Of 13,000 or so distinct CDR3 sequences listed, approximately 40% are singletons.

This TCR was sampled from a human donor who had recovered from COVID-19. The sequenced material came from CD4+ T cells from blood, cultured in vitro. The chain joins TRBV11-3 to TRBJ2-7; TRBD2 is a possible D gene (5 bases). CDR3 in DNA: TGTGCCAGCAGCTCGATCGGGATGTTATACGAGCAGTACTTC. This translates into CASSSIGMLYEQYF.